The sequence of this T cell receptor beta chain was determined in a study of CD8+CD57+ T cells in acquired aplastic anemia. Trimming stripped 5 bases from V and 4 bases from J, with 12 bases between. Germline CDR1 SGHAT, CDR2 FQNNGV. CDR3 length: 13 residues. CD8+CD57+ cell expansion, shown by flow cytometry, had occurred in the patients selected for sequencing. Severe acquired aplastic anemia was present in all patients. Blood came from patients not yet given any therapy. TCR beta VDJ and CDR3 profiling used genomic DNA as template. One entry per CDR3 protein results from TCRdb running MiXCR on the reads. The sample carries just over 450,000 distinct CDR3 sequences, more than 25% recorded once. This clonotype was detected ten times or more. Its antigen is still unknown. Study results and caveats: Patients and controls had CD8+ Simpson's diversity values that were not significantly distinct. Around 27 was the count of CD8+ CDR3 sequences that patients shared with controls.

Sequences were obtained from sorted CD4+, CD8+, or CD8+CD57+ T cells (not recorded which) from PBMCs. The chain combines TRBV11-2 with TRBJ2-7; D perhaps matches TRBD1 (6 bases). The TCR originated in a human donor with aplastic anemia. The CDR3: CASSVRDTYEQYF. CDR3 sequence (DNA): TGTGCCAGCAGCGTCCGGGACACTTACGAGCAGTACTTC.